This T cell receptor beta chain was recovered during a study of T-cell reconstitution after alpha-beta-depleted transplantation in children. This clonotype appeared many times. The library targeted TCRbeta and was prepared with unique molecular identifiers. MiXCR, applied by TCRdb to the PCR reads, yields one record per CDR3 protein. The table includes 600,000 or so distinct CDR3 sequences, 23% detected once. This CDR3 comprises 15 residues. Germline CDR1 is LGHDT and CDR2 is YNNKEL (reference sequence). The V end lost 5 bases, the J end lost 0 bases, and 11 bases lay between the germline ends. The receptor comes from a boy younger than two who had a stem cell transplant for acute myeloid leukemia, so the T cells may come from the graft donor. The chain carries TRBV3-1 and TRBJ2-1; D possibly corresponds to TRBD1 (6 bases). This material consisted of PBMCs, mostly from graft donor cells, taken 360 days after TCRalphabeta/CD19-depleted stem cell transplant. The CDR3 sequence: CASSSGHDSYNEQFF. In nucleotides, the CDR3 is TGTGCCAGCAGCTCGGGACACGACTCCTACAATGAGCAGTTCTTC.